Given below is one TCR beta chain in context. This sample stems from a study of blood T cells in healthy people across ages. CDR1 MNHEY and CDR2 SVGEGT come from the germline V gene. The V gene lost 10 bases and the J gene lost 0 bases, with 20 bases spanning the gap. This CDR3 is 16 amino acids long. It was with a sample-barcoded 5' primer and a J-beta primer mix that a second PCR of roughly 7 to 12 cycles was run. TCRdb passed the 5' RACE reads through MiXCR, listing each CDR3 protein once. Among 650,000 to 800,000 distinct CDR3 sequences listed, around 43% were seen once. The source material was blood. The TCR comes from a man aged 55-75 years in good health. The chain carries TRBV6-2 or TRBV6-3 and TRBJ2-3; weak D call: TRBD2 (6 bases). CDR3 amino acids: CATARYSGRSTDTQYF. The DNA of the CDR3 is TGTGCCACCGCCAGATATAGCGGACGAAGCACAGATACGCAGTATTTT.